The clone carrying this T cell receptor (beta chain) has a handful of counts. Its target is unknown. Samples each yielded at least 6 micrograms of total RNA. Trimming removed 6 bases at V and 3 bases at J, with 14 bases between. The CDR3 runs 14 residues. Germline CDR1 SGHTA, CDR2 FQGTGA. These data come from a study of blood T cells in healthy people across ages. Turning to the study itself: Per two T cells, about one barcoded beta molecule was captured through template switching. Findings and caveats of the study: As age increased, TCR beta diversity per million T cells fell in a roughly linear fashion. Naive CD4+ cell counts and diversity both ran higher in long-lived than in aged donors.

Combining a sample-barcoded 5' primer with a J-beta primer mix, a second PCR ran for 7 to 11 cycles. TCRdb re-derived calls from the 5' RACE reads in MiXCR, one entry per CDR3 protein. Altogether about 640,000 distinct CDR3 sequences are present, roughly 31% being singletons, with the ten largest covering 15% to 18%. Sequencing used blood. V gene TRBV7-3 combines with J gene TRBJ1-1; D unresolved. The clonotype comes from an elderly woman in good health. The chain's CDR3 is CASRRAPGDTEAFF. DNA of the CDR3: TGTGCCAGCAGGCGGGCCCCGGGAGACACTGAAGCTTTCTTT.